This T cell receptor (beta chain) is drawn from a study of metastatic and nonmetastatic thyroid tumors. Study context: The comparison covered peripheral blood and tumor or nodule tissue in malignant and benign thyroid patients. Study results and limitations: Patients with malignant thyroid tumors reportedly had significantly higher TCR beta diversity than those with benign nodules, in blood and tumor.

As originally analysed: A classifier for distant metastasis in papillary thyroid cancer was constructed using CDR3 differences observed across clinicopathological groups. TCRdb re-called clones from the PCR reads using MiXCR. TCRdb, not the original authors, processed these V and J calls. This table holds about 70,000 clones, about 17% found once. Patients underwent thyroid surgery, and none had received any treatment before it. Trimming stripped 6 bases from V and 2 bases from J, with 17 bases between. CDR1 is MGHRA and CDR2 is YSYEKL in the germline V gene. This CDR3 is built from 16 residues. This clone showed up many times. Its antigen is unknown.

The sequence derives from a female donor with papillary thyroid cancer or a benign thyroid nodule (not recorded which). Some clones in this sample may be carry-over from other donors' samples. What was sequenced was blood. The chain employs TRBV4-1 and TRBJ1-3, with unresolved D. CDR3 in amino acids: CASSFDRSRAGNTIYF. CDR3 nucleotide sequence: TGCGCCAGCAGTTTCGATCGGAGTAGGGCTGGAAACACCATATATTTT.